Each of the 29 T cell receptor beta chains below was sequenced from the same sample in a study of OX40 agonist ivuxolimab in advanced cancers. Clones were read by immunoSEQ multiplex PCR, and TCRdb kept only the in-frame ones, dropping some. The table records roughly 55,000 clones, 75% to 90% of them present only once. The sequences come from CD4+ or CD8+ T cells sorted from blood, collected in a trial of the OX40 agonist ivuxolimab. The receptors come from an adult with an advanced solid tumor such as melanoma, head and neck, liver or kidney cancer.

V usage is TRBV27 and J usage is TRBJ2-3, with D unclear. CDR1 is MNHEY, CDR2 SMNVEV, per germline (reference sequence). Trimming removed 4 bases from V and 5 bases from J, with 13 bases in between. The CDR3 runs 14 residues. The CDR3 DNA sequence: TGTGCCAGCAGTTGGAGCAACCTCGGAGATACGCAGTATTTT. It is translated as CASSWSNLGDTQYF.

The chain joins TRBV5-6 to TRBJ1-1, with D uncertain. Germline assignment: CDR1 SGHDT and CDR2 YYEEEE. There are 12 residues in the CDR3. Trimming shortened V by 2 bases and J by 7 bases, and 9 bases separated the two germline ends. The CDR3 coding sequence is TGTGCCAGCAGCTTTCAAGAATTTGAAGCTTTCTTT. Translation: CASSFQEFEAFF.

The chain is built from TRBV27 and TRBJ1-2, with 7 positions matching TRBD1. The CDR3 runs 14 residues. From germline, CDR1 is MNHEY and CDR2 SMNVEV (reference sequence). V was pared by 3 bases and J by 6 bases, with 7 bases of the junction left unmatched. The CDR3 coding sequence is TGTGCCAGCAGTTTCCTTGACAGGGAGGATGGCTACACCTTC. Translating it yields CASSFLDREDGYTF.

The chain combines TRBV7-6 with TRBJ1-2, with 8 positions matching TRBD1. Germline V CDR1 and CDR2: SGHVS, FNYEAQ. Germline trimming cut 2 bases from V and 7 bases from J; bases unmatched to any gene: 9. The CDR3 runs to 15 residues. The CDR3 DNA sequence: TGTGCCAGCAGCTTATTGGGACAGGATAAAGCTGGCTACACCTTC. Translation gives CASSLLGQDKAGYTF.

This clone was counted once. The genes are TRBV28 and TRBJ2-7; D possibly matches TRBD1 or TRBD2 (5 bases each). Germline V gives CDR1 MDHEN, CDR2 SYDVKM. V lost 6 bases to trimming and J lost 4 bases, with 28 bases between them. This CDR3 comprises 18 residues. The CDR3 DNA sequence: TGTGCCAGCAGAAGTTTGGGGGAGATAGTGGGGGTACAGTACGAGCAGTACTTC. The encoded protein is CASRSLGEIVGVQYEQYF.

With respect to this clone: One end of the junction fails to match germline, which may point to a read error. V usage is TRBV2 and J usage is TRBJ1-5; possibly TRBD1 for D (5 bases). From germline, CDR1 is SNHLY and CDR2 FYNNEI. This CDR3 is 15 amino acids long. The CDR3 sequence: CASSERQSRNQPQHF. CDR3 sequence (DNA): TGTGCCAGCAGTGAAAGACAGAGCCGCAACCAGCCCCAGCATTTT. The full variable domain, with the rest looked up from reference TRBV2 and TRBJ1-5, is EPEVTQTPSHQVTQMGQEVILRCVPISNHLYFYWYRQILGQKVEFLVSFYNNEISEKSEIFDDQFSVERPDGSNFTLKIRSTKLEDSAMYFCASSERQSRNQPQHFGDGTRLSIL.

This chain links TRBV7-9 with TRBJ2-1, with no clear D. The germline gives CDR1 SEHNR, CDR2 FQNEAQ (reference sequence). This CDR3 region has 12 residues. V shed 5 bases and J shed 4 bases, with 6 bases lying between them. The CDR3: CASSHVYNEQFF. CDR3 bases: TGTGCCAGCAGCCACGTGTACAATGAGCAGTTCTTC.

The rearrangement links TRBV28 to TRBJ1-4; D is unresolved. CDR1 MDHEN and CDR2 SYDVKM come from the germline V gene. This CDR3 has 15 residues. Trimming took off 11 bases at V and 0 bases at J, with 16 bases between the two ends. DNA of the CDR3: TGTGCCTCCCGGATCAGATATGCAACTAATGAAAAACTGTTTTTT. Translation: CASRIRYATNEKLFF.

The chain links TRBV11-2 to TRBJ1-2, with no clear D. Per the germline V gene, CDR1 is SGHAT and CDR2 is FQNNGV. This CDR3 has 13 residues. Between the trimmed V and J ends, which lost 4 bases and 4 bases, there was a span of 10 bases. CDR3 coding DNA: TGTGCCAGCAGCTCCGGCGTAGGCTATGGCTACACCTTC. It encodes CASSSGVGYGYTF.

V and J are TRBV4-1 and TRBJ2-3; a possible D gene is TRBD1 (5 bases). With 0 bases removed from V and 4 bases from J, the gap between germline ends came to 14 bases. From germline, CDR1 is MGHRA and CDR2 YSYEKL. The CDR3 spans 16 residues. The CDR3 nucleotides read TGCGCCAGCAGCCAAGATCAGGGATACGTCGCAGATACGCAGTATTTT. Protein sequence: CASSQDQGYVADTQYF.

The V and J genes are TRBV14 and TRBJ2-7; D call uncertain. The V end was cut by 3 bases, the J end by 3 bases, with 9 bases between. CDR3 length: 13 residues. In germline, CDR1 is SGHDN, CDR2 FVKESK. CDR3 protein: CASSHGGFYEQYF. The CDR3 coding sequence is TGTGCCAGCAGCCACGGTGGATTCTACGAGCAGTACTTC.

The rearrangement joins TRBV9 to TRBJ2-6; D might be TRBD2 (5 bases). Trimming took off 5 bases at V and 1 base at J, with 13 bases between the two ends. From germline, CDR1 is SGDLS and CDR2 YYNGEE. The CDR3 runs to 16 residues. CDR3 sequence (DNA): TGTGCCAGCAGTGTATCCTCGGGATCTGGGGCCAACGTCCTGACTTTC. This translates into CASSVSSGSGANVLTF.

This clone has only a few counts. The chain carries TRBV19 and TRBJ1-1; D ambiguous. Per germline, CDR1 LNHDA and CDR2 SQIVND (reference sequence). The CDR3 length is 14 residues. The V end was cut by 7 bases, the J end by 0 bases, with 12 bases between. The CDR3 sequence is CASTPVGMNTEAFF. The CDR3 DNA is TGTGCCAGTACCCCAGTGGGGATGAACACTGAAGCTTTCTTT.

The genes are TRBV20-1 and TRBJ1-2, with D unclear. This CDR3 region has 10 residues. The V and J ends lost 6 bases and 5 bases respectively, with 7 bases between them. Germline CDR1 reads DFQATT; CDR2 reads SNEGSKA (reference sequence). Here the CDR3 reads CSATAYGYTF. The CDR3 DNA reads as TGCAGTGCCACAGCTTATGGCTACACCTTC.

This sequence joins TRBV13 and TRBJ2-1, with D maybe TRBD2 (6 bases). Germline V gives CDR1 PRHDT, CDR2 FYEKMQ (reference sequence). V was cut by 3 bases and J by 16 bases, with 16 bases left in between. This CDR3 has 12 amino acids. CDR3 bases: TGTGCCAGCAGCTTGGGACTCACCTTTCGATTCTTC. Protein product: CASSLGLTFRFF.

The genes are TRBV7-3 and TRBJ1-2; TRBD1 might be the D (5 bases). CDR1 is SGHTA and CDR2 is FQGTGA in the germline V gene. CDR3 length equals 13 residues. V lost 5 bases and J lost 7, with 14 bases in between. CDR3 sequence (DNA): TGTGCCAGCAGCCTTGAGGGGTCAGGTGGCTACACCTTC. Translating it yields CASSLEGSGGYTF.

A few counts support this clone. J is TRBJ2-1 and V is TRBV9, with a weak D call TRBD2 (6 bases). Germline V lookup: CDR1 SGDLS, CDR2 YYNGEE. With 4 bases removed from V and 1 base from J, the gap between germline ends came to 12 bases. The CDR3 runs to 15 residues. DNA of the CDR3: TGTGCCAGCAGCCCCGGAGGGAAATCCTACAATGAGCAGTTCTTC. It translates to CASSPGGKSYNEQFF.

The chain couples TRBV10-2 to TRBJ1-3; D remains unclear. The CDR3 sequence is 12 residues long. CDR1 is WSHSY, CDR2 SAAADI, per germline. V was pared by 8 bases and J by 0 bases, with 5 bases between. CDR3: CASHSSGNTIYF. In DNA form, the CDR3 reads TGCGCCAGCCATAGCTCTGGAAACACCATATATTTT.

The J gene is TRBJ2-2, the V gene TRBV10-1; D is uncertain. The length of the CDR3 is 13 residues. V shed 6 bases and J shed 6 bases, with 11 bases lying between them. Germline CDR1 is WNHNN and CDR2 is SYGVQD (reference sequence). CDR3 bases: TGCGCCAGCAGCCCTAGTGGGCCCGGGGAGCTGTTTTTT. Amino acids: CASSPSGPGELFF.

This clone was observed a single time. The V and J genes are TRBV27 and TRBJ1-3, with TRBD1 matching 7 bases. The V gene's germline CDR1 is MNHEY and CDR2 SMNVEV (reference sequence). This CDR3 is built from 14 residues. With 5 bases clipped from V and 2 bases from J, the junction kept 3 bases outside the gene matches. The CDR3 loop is CASSQGTAGNTIYF. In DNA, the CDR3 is TGTGCCAGCAGTCAGGGGACAGCTGGAAACACCATATATTTT.

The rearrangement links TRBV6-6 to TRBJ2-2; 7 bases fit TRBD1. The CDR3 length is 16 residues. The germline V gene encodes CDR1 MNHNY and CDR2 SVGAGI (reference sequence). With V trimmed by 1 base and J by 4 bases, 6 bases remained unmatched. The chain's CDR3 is CASSYYGTAGTGELFF. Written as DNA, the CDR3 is TGTGCCAGCAGTTACTACGGGACAGCTGGCACCGGGGAGCTGTTTTTT.

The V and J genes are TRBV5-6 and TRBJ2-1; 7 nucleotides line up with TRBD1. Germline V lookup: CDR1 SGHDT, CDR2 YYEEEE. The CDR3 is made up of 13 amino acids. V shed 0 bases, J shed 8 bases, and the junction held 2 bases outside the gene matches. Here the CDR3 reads CASSLGQGHEQFF. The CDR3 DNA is TGTGCCAGCAGCTTGGGACAGGGCCATGAGCAGTTCTTC. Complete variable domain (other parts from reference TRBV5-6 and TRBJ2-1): DAGVTQSPTHLIKTRGQQVTLRCSPKSGHDTVSWYQQALGQGPQFIFQYYEEEERQRGNFPDRFSGHQFPNYSSELNVNALLLGDSALYLCASSLGQGHEQFFGPGTRLTVL.

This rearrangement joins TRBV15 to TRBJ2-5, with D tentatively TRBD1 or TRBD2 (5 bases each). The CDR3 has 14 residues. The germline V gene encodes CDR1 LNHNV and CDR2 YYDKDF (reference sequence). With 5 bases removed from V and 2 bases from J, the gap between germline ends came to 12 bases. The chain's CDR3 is CATSLGTVQETQYF. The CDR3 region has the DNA TGTGCCACCAGCTTGGGGACGGTACAAGAGACCCAGTACTTC.

CDR3 nucleotides: TGTGCCAGCAGTTATCCACAGGGCTACAATGAGCAGTTCTTC. Encoded protein: CASSYPQGYNEQFF. The rearrangement links TRBV6-5 to TRBJ2-1; TRBD1 might be the D (6 bases). Per germline, CDR1 MNHEY and CDR2 SVGAGI. This CDR3 has 14 residues. The V end was cut by 3 bases, the J end by 3 bases, with 9 bases between.

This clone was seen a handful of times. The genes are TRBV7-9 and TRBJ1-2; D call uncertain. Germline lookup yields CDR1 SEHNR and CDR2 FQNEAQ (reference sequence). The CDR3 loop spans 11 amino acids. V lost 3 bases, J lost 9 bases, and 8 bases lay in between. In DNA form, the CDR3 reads TGTGCCAGCAGCTTCGGAGGAAGCTACACCTTC. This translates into CASSFGGSYTF.

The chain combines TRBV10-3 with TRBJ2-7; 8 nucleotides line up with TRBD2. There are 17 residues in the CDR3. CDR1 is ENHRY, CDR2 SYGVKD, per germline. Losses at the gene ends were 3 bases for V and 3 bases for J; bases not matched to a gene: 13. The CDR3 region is CAISDRKVGTRHYEQYF. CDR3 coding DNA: TGTGCCATCAGTGATCGGAAAGTCGGGACTAGACACTACGAGCAGTACTTC.

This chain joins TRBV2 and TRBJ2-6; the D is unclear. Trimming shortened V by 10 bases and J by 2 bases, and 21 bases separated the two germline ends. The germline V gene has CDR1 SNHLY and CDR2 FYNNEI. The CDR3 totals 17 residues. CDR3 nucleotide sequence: TGTGCCACATTAAGGACCTCACCGACGGCTGGGGCCAACGTCCTGACTTTC. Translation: CATLRTSPTAGANVLTF.

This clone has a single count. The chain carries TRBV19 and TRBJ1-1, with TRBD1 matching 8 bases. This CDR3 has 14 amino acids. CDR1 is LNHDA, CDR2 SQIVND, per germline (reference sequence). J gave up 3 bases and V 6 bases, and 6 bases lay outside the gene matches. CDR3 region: CASRDNRGYTEAFF. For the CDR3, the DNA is TGTGCCAGTAGAGATAACAGGGGGTACACTGAAGCTTTCTTT.

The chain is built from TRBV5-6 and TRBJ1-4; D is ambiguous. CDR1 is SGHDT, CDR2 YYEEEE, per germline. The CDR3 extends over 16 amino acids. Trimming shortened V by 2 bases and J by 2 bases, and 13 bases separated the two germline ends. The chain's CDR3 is CASSFGSEGTNEKLFF. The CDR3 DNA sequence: TGTGCCAGCAGCTTCGGGTCCGAAGGGACTAATGAAAAACTGTTTTTT.